This section outlines one T cell receptor (beta chain) sequence together with its context. This clonotype was counted many times. The specificity of this receptor is unknown. No much larger clonotype is one base removed from it; base qualities were not supplied. This specimen comes from a study of regulatory T cells in long-lasting Graves disease (TCRdb year 2021). Background on the whole study: Persistent Graves' disease was defined as persistently positive TSH receptor autoantibodies together with antithyroid drug treatment for over 5 years. Patients with persistent Graves' disease were compared with patients with newly diagnosed Graves' disease using TCR sequencing and RNA sequencing of peripheral blood. In the clinical cohort, patients with persistent Graves' disease had used antithyroid drugs for an average of around 10 years. A total of around 35 samples underwent TCR sequencing: about 13 from persistent and roughly 20 from newly diagnosed Graves' disease patients. The study was conducted in China and was registered as a clinical trial. What the research found in general, with its limitations: Sequencing and analysis were restricted to the TCR beta chain. Peripheral blood alone was examined, since thyroid tissue, which constituted the primary lesion, could not be accessed. As a limitation, the authors acknowledged that the small sample size may reduce accuracy. Patients with persistent disease shared more public clonotypes (about 2,700) than newly diagnosed patients did (approximately 1,000). Persistent disease showed preferential use of TRBV28, TRBJ1-2 and TRBJ2-5, whereas newly diagnosed disease favored TRBV20-1 and TRBJ2-1. Compared with newly diagnosed patients, patients with persistent Graves' disease had lower TCR Shannon entropy and fewer highly expanded clones, which suggests clonal expansion.

Including the terminal cysteine and phenylalanine, the CDR3 comprises 13 residues. Just the 39-base CDR3 DNA is kept, in frame starting at base 1. The junction shows trimming of 3 bases on V and 8 bases on J, and the gene matches do not reach 6 bases of it. Sequences MDHEN (CDR1) and SYDVKM (CDR2) are obtained from the germline V gene. Libraries were constructed by multiplex PCR. The sequencing machine was an Illumina HiSeq 4000. TCR beta libraries were built with iRepertoire HTBI primers and Arm-PCR amplification of CDR3 regions. Gel purification was performed on PCR products prior to sequencing. As for the authors' bioinformatics: Gene usage analysis of CDR3 amino acid clonotypes used the approximately 62 TRBV and some 13 TRBJ segments found across samples. Filtered high-quality paired reads were merged into contigs using COPE and FqMerger. Contigs were aligned with BLAST to IMGT TRBV, TRBD and TRBJ reference genes, and CDR3 was defined per IMGT. Any clonotype with a frequency above 0.1% was counted as a highly expanded clone. Shannon entropy served as the measure of repertoire diversity, while the Gini coefficient captured V-J evenness. Clonotypes shared by more than one individual were considered public. The public reads were quality trimmed at Q25 with fastp and then assembled into clones with MiXCR by TCRdb, keeping productive beta chains. Here each entry gathers all rows of one CDR3 protein and keeps the most common genes and DNA. These V and J calls originate from TCRdb's pipeline instead of the authors' own analysis. This sample has some 340,000 distinct CDR3 sequences in its table, and around 23% of those were observed once. The top ten clones comprise around 30% of the sample.

This specimen's time point label, interpreted: persistent/refractory GD, antithyroid drugs over 5 years with positive TRAb. For both TCR sequencing and RNA sequencing, RNA was extracted from PBMCs using TRIzol. Graves' disease was diagnosed according to American Thyroid Association guidelines. Recruitment of patients was carried out at an endocrinology department in Xi'an, China. From each patient, 8 to 10 milliliters of peripheral blood was collected into an EDTA anticoagulant tube. Ficoll Paque Plus density gradient separation was used to isolate PBMCs, and no further T cell sorting was performed. An Agilent 2100 Bioanalyzer and agarose gel were used to check RNA quality, while a NanoDrop 2000 measured RNA concentration.

The rearrangement combines TRBV28 with TRBJ1-2, with 7 bases in between that match TRBD1. This specimen was peripheral blood mononuclear cells (PBMCs), taken when the disease was refractory, from a patient treated with antithyroid drugs. The sequence was collected from a woman in her thirties or forties with Graves disease. Donor details come from another sample of the same person, matched by shared clones. The CDR3 reads CASSFEGGWGYTF. The DNA sequence reads TGTGCCAGCAGTTTTGAAGGGGGCTGGGGCTACACCTTC.